This paragraph reports one T cell receptor beta chain. The CDR3 totals 13 residues. Germline V gives CDR1 LNHDA, CDR2 SQIVND (reference sequence). V shed 3 bases and J 7 bases; nucleotides not matched to a gene: 3. Source study methods: Nucleated cell counts were estimated from reference gene primer amplification. Clones were sequenced by immunoSEQ multiplex PCR, and TCRdb holds only the in-frame ones, with some missing. V, J and clone size derive from that table, while D and trimming were established from the DNA sequence. The data contain around 190,000 clones, roughly 88% of them seen just once; the ten biggest clones take up under 15%. These data come from a study of blood T cell repertoires in COVID-19. Overall study context: The United States, Italy and Spain were the sources of the acute and convalescent COVID-19 samples. From T cells, B-cell-depleted T cells, or PBMCs came the material, which was cDNA or gDNA.

The TCR was taken from a human donor in a cohort sampled during active COVID-19. Sequenced material: peripheral blood. The chain joins TRBV19 to TRBJ1-5, with 7 bases fitting TRBD1. The CDR3 spells CASSMTGYQPQHF. The DNA of the CDR3 is TGTGCCAGTAGTATGACAGGGTACCAGCCCCAGCATTTT.